The 28 T cell receptor beta chains below all came from one sample that was sequenced in a study of identical twins (dated by TCRdb to 2016 to 2018). Receptors were amplified or captured by 5' RACE. Sequenced using an Illumina HiSeq 2000. TCRdb took the public reads, trimmed them with fastp at Q25, ran MiXCR for clone calling and kept in-frame beta chains. CDR3 protein duplicates are merged, each entry listing the most common genes and DNA. Recorded for this sample are about 810,000 distinct CDR3 sequences; roughly an eighth of them occurred a single time. The ten most abundant clones make up around 1.5% of the sample. The same sample was also used in a study of yellow fever vaccine responses in identical twins.

The sequenced sample consisted of PBMCs. These receptors were collected from a woman under 30 in good health.

This clonotype was found a few times. The chain carries TRBV27 and TRBJ2-5; D gene ambiguous. This CDR3 is 12 amino acids long. Trimming took 6 bases from V and 5 from J, leaving 10 bases between them. Per the germline V gene, CDR1 is MNHEY and CDR2 is SMNVEV (reference sequence). The CDR3 DNA reads as TGTGCCAGCAGCGGATACGGCGAGACCCAGTACTTC. It yields the protein CASSGYGETQYF.

The chain carries TRBV29-1 and TRBJ2-3; D is uncertain. The V gene lost 7 bases and the J gene lost 0 bases, with 8 bases spanning the gap. CDR3 length equals 12 residues. Germline V gene sequence: CDR1 SQVTM, CDR2 ANQGSEA. Written as DNA, the CDR3 is TGCAGCGCAGTGCCTAGCACAGATACGCAGTATTTT. It encodes CSAVPSTDTQYF.

In this sample, this clonotype turned up a few times. The J gene is TRBJ2-1, the V gene TRBV12-3 or TRBV12-4; 8 bases fit TRBD1. The CDR3 has 14 residues. Trimming at V came to 7 bases and at J to 10 bases, leaving 12 bases not matched to a gene. In nucleotides, the CDR3 is TGTGCCAGCACTCTCGGACAGGGCACTTGGGAGCAGTTCTTC. Encoded protein: CASTLGQGTWEQFF.

This clonotype was counted between two and nine times. The chain joins TRBV6-1 to TRBJ2-2; D tentatively reads TRBD1 or TRBD2 (6 bases each). Germline V lookup: CDR1 MNHNS, CDR2 SASEGT. Trimming took off 7 bases at V and 5 bases at J, with 23 bases between the two ends. The length of the CDR3 is 17 residues. The CDR3 here is CASTSLARGVVTGELFF. The CDR3 nucleotides read TGTGCCAGCACGTCCCTAGCGAGGGGGGTTGTTACCGGGGAGCTGTTTTTT.

The gene calls are TRBV5-1 and TRBJ1-2; 8 nucleotides agree with TRBD1. Germline assignment: CDR1 SGHRS and CDR2 YFSETQ. V lost 2 bases and J lost 2; bases outside the gene matches: 11. There are 17 residues in the CDR3. The CDR3 nucleotides are TGCGCCAGCAGCTTTTCGAAAGGACAGGGCTCAAACTATGGCTACACCTTC. Protein product: CASSFSKGQGSNYGYTF. The complete variable domain, with remaining parts taken from reference TRBV5-1 and TRBJ1-2, reads KAGVTQTPRYLIKTRGQQVTLSCSPISGHRSVSWYQQTPGQGLQFLFEYFSETQRNKGNFPGRFSGRQFSNSRSEMNVSTLELGDSALYLCASSFSKGQGSNYGYTFGSGTRLTVV.

The table lists this clonotype with a few counts. CDR3 sequence (DNA): TGTGCCAGCAGTTACACCGCGGGAAAAAATGAGCAGTTCTTC. Translated, it gives CASSYTAGKNEQFF. The chain joins TRBV6-5 to TRBJ2-1, with D possibly being TRBD2 (6 bases). Trimming pared 2 bases from V and 7 bases from J, leaving 12 bases between. Germline lookup yields CDR1 MNHEY and CDR2 SVGAGI. This CDR3 is 14 amino acids long.

The chain has TRBV11-2 and TRBJ2-5; D remains unclear. The CDR3 is 18 residues long. V lost 1 base, J lost 5 bases, and 23 bases lay in between. Per the germline V gene, CDR1 is SGHAT and CDR2 is FQNNGV. CDR3 region: CASSLVAPMLEPRETQYF. The CDR3 bases are TGTGCCAGCAGCTTAGTGGCCCCTATGCTTGAGCCTAGGGAGACCCAGTACTTC.

This clonotype occurred a few times. This chain joins TRBV20-1 and TRBJ2-1; 10 bases line up with TRBD2. Trimming removed 5 bases from V and 4 bases from J; junction bases left unmatched: 8. The germline V gene encodes CDR1 DFQATT and CDR2 SNEGSKA (reference sequence). The CDR3 runs to 15 residues. The CDR3 region is CSAGVLAGVYNEQFF. CDR3 coding DNA: TGCAGTGCTGGGGTCCTAGCGGGAGTTTACAATGAGCAGTTCTTC.

This clonotype was picked up a small number of times. V gene TRBV20-1 combines with J gene TRBJ1-2, with D possibly TRBD1 on 6 matching bases. CDR1 and CDR2 from the germline V gene are DFQATT and SNEGSKA (reference sequence). V shed 4 bases and J shed 0 bases, with 9 bases lying between them. The CDR3 covers 13 residues. The CDR3 sequence: CSATDSTNYGYTF. For the CDR3, the DNA is TGCAGTGCTACGGACAGTACTAACTATGGCTACACCTTC.

The chain couples TRBV27 to TRBJ2-1; maybe TRBD2 (6 bases). In germline, CDR1 is MNHEY, CDR2 SMNVEV (reference sequence). V gave up 2 bases and J gave up 8 bases, with 7 bases separating them. This CDR3 is built from 12 residues. The CDR3 loop reads CASSLTSHEQFF. In DNA, the CDR3 is TGTGCCAGCAGTTTAACTAGCCATGAGCAGTTCTTC.

This clonotype came up many times. This rearrangement joins TRBV15 to TRBJ2-5; D remains ambiguous. The germline gives CDR1 LNHNV, CDR2 YYDKDF (reference sequence). The CDR3 loop spans 15 amino acids. V lost 3 bases to trimming and J lost 5 bases, with 16 bases between them. As DNA, the CDR3 is TGTGCCACCAGCAGCCACACTCAGGTCGGGGAGACCCAGTACTTC. Its translation is CATSSHTQVGETQYF.

This clonotype was counted a few times. The chain couples TRBV18 to TRBJ1-2, with a possible D match to TRBD1 (5 bases). From germline, CDR1 is KGHSH and CDR2 LQKENI. The CDR3 has 13 amino acids. V was clipped by 2 bases and J by 2 bases, with 6 bases between them. In nucleotides, the CDR3 is TGTGCCAGCTCACCATGGGACAACTATGGCTACACCTTC. Translating it yields CASSPWDNYGYTF.

The chain recombines TRBV2 with TRBJ2-7; perhaps TRBD2 as D (5 bases). Germline V CDR1 and CDR2: SNHLY, FYNNEI. CDR3 size: 12 residues. Trimming took off 3 bases at V and 4 bases at J, with 7 bases between the two ends. CDR3: CASSDWEYEQYV. The CDR3 nucleotides read TGTGCCAGCAGTGATTGGGAGTACGAGCAGTACGTC.

The CDR3 region is CAINDRISYEQYF. The CDR3 coding sequence is TGTGCCATCAATGATCGTATCTCCTACGAGCAGTACTTC. The chain carries TRBV10-3 and TRBJ2-7, with D unresolved. V lost 7 bases and J lost 0, with 10 bases in between. CDR1 and CDR2 from the germline V gene are ENHRY and SYGVKD. The CDR3 is 13 residues long.

The rearrangement uses TRBV3-1 and TRBJ2-1; the match to TRBD2 covers 12 bases. V shed 1 base, J shed 6 bases, and the junction held 7 bases outside the gene matches. The CDR3 has 17 residues. Germline V gene sequence: CDR1 LGHDT, CDR2 YNNKEL (reference sequence). The CDR3 loop reads CASSQGASGRAINEQFF. DNA of the CDR3: TGTGCCAGCAGCCAAGGGGCTAGCGGGAGGGCCATCAATGAGCAGTTCTTC.

This clonotype was found a few times. The gene calls are TRBV5-1 and TRBJ2-3, with TRBD2 matching 10 bases. The CDR3 sequence is 18 residues long. The V segment lost 5 bases and the J segment 3 bases; nucleotides outside the gene matches: 15. CDR1 and CDR2 (germline): SGHRS, YFSETQ. The CDR3 DNA sequence: TGCGCCAGCAGAACTAGCGGGGTAAAGAACCTAGGGACAGATACGCAGTATTTT. Translation gives CASRTSGVKNLGTDTQYF. The entire variable domain, with the rest obtained from reference TRBV5-1 and TRBJ2-3, is as follows: KAGVTQTPRYLIKTRGQQVTLSCSPISGHRSVSWYQQTPGQGLQFLFEYFSETQRNKGNFPGRFSGRQFSNSRSEMNVSTLELGDSALYLCASRTSGVKNLGTDTQYFGPGTRLTVL.

V and J are TRBV25-1 and TRBJ1-4, with 12 nucleotides matching TRBD1. The length of the CDR3 is 17 residues. V lost 8 bases, J lost 7 bases, and 14 bases stayed unmatched. CDR1 and CDR2 (germline): MGHDK, SYGVNS. The CDR3 nucleotides read TGTGCCAGCGCCCACGAGCCGGGACAGGGGGCGCGTGAAAAACTGTTTTTT. This encodes CASAHEPGQGAREKLFF.

There are a few counts of this clonotype. This chain links TRBV20-1 with TRBJ1-5; D call uncertain. The germline CDR1 and CDR2 sequences are DFQATT and SNEGSKA (reference sequence). Trimming stripped 5 bases from V and 0 bases from J, with 8 bases between. The CDR3 covers 13 residues. CDR3 sequence reads: CSAGYYSNQPQHF. The CDR3 nucleotides are TGCAGTGCTGGATACTATAGCAATCAGCCCCAGCATTTT.

V usage is TRBV20-1 and J usage is TRBJ1-6; 7 bases fit TRBD1. CDR3 size: 14 residues. V lost 6 bases, J lost 5 bases, and 7 bases stayed unmatched. Germline V lookup: CDR1 DFQATT, CDR2 SNEGSKA (reference sequence). The CDR3 spells CSAPQGRDNSPLHF. The CDR3 DNA follows: TGCAGTGCCCCACAGGGGAGGGATAATTCACCCCTCCACTTT.

The V and J genes are TRBV12-3 or TRBV12-4 and TRBJ1-1; D gene unclear. This CDR3 contains 14 residues. V lost 5 bases, J lost 4 bases, and 14 bases lay in between. Here the CDR3 DNA reads TGTGCCAGCAGTCTCGCCGCTGGGTCCACTGAAGCTTTCTTT. This translates into CASSLAAGSTEAFF.

The chain has TRBV4-1 and TRBJ1-4; D is undetermined. The V end was cut by 0 bases, the J end by 5 bases, with 10 bases between. The CDR3 covers 15 residues. CDR1 MGHRA and CDR2 YSYEKL come from the germline V gene. This CDR3 is CASSQDGGKNEKLFF. CDR3 coding DNA: TGCGCCAGCAGCCAAGATGGAGGCAAAAATGAAAAACTGTTTTTT.

Here the CDR3 reads CASSVPGYEQYF. CDR3 sequence (DNA): TGTGCCAGCAGCGTCCCGGGCTACGAGCAGTACTTC. The chain uses TRBV6-5 and TRBJ2-7; D ambiguous. Per the germline V gene, CDR1 is MNHEY and CDR2 is SVGAGI. The CDR3 has 12 residues. V was clipped by 6 bases and J by 3 bases, with 9 bases between them.

A few counts support this clonotype. The rearrangement links TRBV6-5 to TRBJ2-1, with D perhaps assigned TRBD1 or TRBD2 (6 bases each). This CDR3 contains 17 residues. Germline CDR1 and CDR2: MNHEY and SVGAGI. V dropped 3 bases and J dropped 3 bases, with 18 bases sitting between them. In DNA, the CDR3 is TGTGCCAGCAGTTATTTAAGGGGGGCTAGCGTCTACAATGAGCAGTTCTTC. Its protein product is CASSYLRGASVYNEQFF.

This clonotype was seen a handful of times. The chain carries TRBV28 and TRBJ2-7; no clear D gene. The CDR3 has 12 amino acids. Germline V gene data show CDR1 as MDHEN and CDR2 as SYDVKM. Trimming left V 3 bases short and J 4 bases short, with 7 bases between. CDR3 amino acids: CASSLGWYEQYF. For the CDR3, the DNA is TGTGCCAGCAGTTTGGGGTGGTACGAGCAGTACTTC.

This rearrangement joins TRBV29-1 to TRBJ1-1; 7 nucleotides line up with TRBD1. CDR3 length: 14 amino acids. With V trimmed by 3 bases and J by 3 bases, 7 bases remained unmatched. Germline CDR1 is SQVTM and CDR2 is ANQGSEA. The CDR3 reads CSVDSDRLYTEAFF. As DNA, the CDR3 is TGCAGCGTTGATTCGGACAGGCTTTACACTGAAGCTTTCTTT.

The chain couples TRBV6-5 to TRBJ2-2; TRBD2 matches 10 bases. V was clipped by 2 bases and J by 6 bases; unmatched bases: 3. This CDR3 contains 15 residues. Germline-derived CDR1 and CDR2 are MNHEY and SVGAGI. The CDR3 coding sequence is TGTGCCAGCAGTTACAAGCGGGAGGGCCCCGGGGAGCTGTTTTTT. Translation gives CASSYKREGPGELFF.

This clonotype was recorded at least ten times. The CDR3 reads CASSQQLSIVSYEQYF. In DNA form, the CDR3 reads TGCGCCAGCAGCCAACAGCTATCAATAGTCTCCTACGAGCAGTACTTC. The chain uses TRBV4-1 and TRBJ2-7; D unclear. Germline CDR1 and CDR2: MGHRA and YSYEKL. This CDR3 spans 16 amino acids. Trimming removed 2 bases at V and 0 bases at J, with 14 bases between.

This clonotype was detected a few times. The V gene is TRBV25-1, the J gene TRBJ1-3, with D unclear. The CDR3 runs 15 residues. The V gene lost 7 bases and the J gene lost 0 bases, with 13 bases spanning the gap. Per the germline V gene, CDR1 is MGHDK and CDR2 is SYGVNS. The CDR3 region has the DNA TGTGCCAGCACCCGAAAACAGAACTCTGGAAACACCATATATTTT. As protein: CASTRKQNSGNTIYF.